The 7 T cell receptor beta chains below come from one sample, sequenced in a study of blood T cell repertoires in COVID-19. Method: immunoSEQ multiplex PCR; TCRdb's copy keeps in-frame clones and lacks some. This table holds fewer than 300,000 clones, roughly 91% found once. The specimen sequenced was peripheral blood. The receptors were sampled from a woman aged 40-49 years who had recovered from COVID-19.

The rearrangement links TRBV19 to TRBJ1-3; unclear D gene. Looked up from germline, CDR1 is LNHDA and CDR2 is SQIVND (reference sequence). V was cut by 3 bases and J by 2 bases, with 11 bases left in between. The length of the CDR3 is 15 residues. CDR3 loop: CASSIWGGPGNTIYF. CDR3 bases: TGTGCCAGTAGTATTTGGGGAGGGCCTGGAAACACCATATATTTT.

The V gene is TRBV6-5, the J gene TRBJ1-4; 7 positions agree with TRBD1. V shed 6 bases, J shed 7 bases, and the junction held 8 bases outside the gene matches. The V gene's germline CDR1 is MNHEY and CDR2 SVGAGI. The CDR3 has 14 residues. The CDR3 DNA reads TGTGCCAGCAGGACCAGGGGGTTTGGTGAAAAACTGTTTTTT. It translates to CASRTRGFGEKLFF.

This chain joins TRBV18 and TRBJ2-3; TRBD2 aligns across 11 bases. V was clipped by 1 base and J by 0 bases; unmatched bases: 6. Germline CDR1 and CDR2: KGHSH and LQKENI. The CDR3 extends over 18 amino acids. The CDR3, as DNA: TGTGCCAGCTCACCACGGCTAGCGGGAGGTGGTAGCACAGATACGCAGTATTTT. Its protein is CASSPRLAGGGSTDTQYF.

In DNA form, the CDR3 reads TGTGCCATCAGTGCCATGGGGACTGATCAGTTCTTC. It encodes CAISAMGTDQFF. V is TRBV10-3 and J is TRBJ2-1, with a possible D match to TRBD2 (6 bases). The V end lost 4 bases, the J end lost 13 bases, and 14 bases lay between the germline ends. CDR1 is ENHRY, CDR2 SYGVKD, per germline. CDR3 size: 12 residues.

Turning to this clone: A much larger clone sits a single nucleotide away, making a read error possible. The chain has TRBV7-3 and TRBJ2-2; D not certain. Trimming left V 5 bases short and J 2 bases short, with 3 bases between. The germline CDR1 and CDR2 sequences are SGHTA and FQGTGA. The CDR3 is made up of 12 amino acids. The CDR3 DNA reads TGTGCCAGCAGCCCAAACACCGGGGAGCTGTTTTTT. Its translation is CASSPNTGELFF. The full variable domain, in which reference TRBV7-3 and TRBJ2-2 provide the parts outside the CDR3, is GAGVSQTPSNKVTEKGKYVELRCDPISGHTALYWYRQSLGQGPEFLIYFQGTGAADDSGLPNDRFFAVRPEGSVSTLKIQRTERGDSAVYLCASSPNTGELFFGEGSRLTVL.

The J gene is TRBJ2-2, the V gene TRBV18; 11 bases fit TRBD1. Germline CDR1 KGHSH, CDR2 LQKENI. The CDR3 sequence is 17 residues long. V lost 1 base and J lost 4; bases outside the gene matches: 5. CDR3 coding DNA: TGTGCCAGCTCACCACTACCGGGACAGGGGGGCACCGGGGAGCTGTTTTTT. This encodes CASSPLPGQGGTGELFF.

The chain uses TRBV18 and TRBJ2-4; D perhaps matches TRBD2 (5 bases). The V and J ends lost 1 base and 2 bases respectively, with 9 bases between them. Germline CDR1 is KGHSH and CDR2 is LQKENI. CDR3 length: 15 residues. Here the CDR3 reads CASSPQGVPKNIQYF. The CDR3 nucleotides are TGTGCCAGCTCACCACAGGGAGTTCCCAAAAACATTCAGTACTTC.